A single sample gave rise to the 16 T cell receptor beta chains below, sequenced in a study of spatial heterogeneity in lung cancer (dated by TCRdb to the late 2010s). The receptor library was made with 5' RACE. This sample was sequenced with a NextSeq 500. Using fastp trimming at Q25 and MiXCR clonotype assembly, TCRdb reanalyzed the public sequencing data and kept in-frame beta chains. Every entry covers one CDR3 protein and lists the most common genes and DNA from its rows. The sample records tens of thousands of distinct CDR3 sequences, 5.5% to 7.5% of which are singletons. The ten top clones hold more than 13% of the sample. The time point tag for this specimen amounts to: sample taken at primary tumor resection. Sample: PBMCs, taken at surgery. The source of these receptors is a male donor with early-stage non-small cell lung cancer.

This chain links TRBV19 with TRBJ2-2; weak D call: TRBD2 (5 bases). The V gene lost 6 bases and the J gene lost 5 bases, with 16 bases spanning the gap. CDR3 length equals 15 residues. Germline CDR1 LNHDA, CDR2 SQIVND (reference sequence). The CDR3 region is CASRAVTTRTGELFF. In DNA form, the CDR3 reads TGTGCCAGTAGGGCAGTAACAACTAGGACCGGGGAGCTGTTTTTT.

This rearrangement joins TRBV11-2 to TRBJ1-1; D is uncertain. V dropped 5 bases and J dropped 4 bases, with 14 bases sitting between them. Looked up from germline, CDR1 is SGHAT and CDR2 is FQNNGV. The CDR3 totals 14 residues. In DNA form, the CDR3 reads TGTGCCAGCAGCATATTCCTTAGTACCACTGAAGCTTTCTTT. Translating it yields CASSIFLSTTEAFF.

By share, this clonotype counts as medium-sized. The chain combines TRBV20-1 with TRBJ2-1; tentative D call: TRBD1 (7 bases). The length of the CDR3 is 13 residues. V lost 6 bases and J 6 bases, leaving 15 bases between the germline ends. Germline-derived CDR1 and CDR2 are DFQATT and SNEGSKA (reference sequence). The CDR3 sequence: CSASAGGGNEQFF. DNA of the CDR3: TGCAGTGCCTCGGCAGGGGGAGGCAATGAGCAGTTCTTC.

The chain links TRBV6-1 to TRBJ1-1; D perhaps matches TRBD1 (5 bases). Germline CDR1 MNHNS, CDR2 SASEGT. Trimming removed 7 bases at V and 5 bases at J, with 8 bases between. The CDR3 is made up of 11 amino acids. DNA for the CDR3: TGTGCCAGCACCAAGGGGACTGAAGCTTTCTTT. Its translation: CASTKGTEAFF.

This clonotype was recorded at least ten times. The chain couples TRBV12-5 to TRBJ1-1; D is undetermined. The V gene lost 5 bases and the J gene lost 5 bases, with 9 bases spanning the gap. The germline CDR1 and CDR2 sequences are LGHNT and FRNRAP. This CDR3 has 12 amino acids. CDR3 sequence reads: CASGPGRTEAFF. CDR3 DNA: TGTGCTAGTGGTCCTGGACGTACTGAAGCTTTCTTT.

This clonotype was seen repeatedly, ten times or more. V and J are TRBV5-1 and TRBJ2-2, with 12 bases matching TRBD2. CDR1 and CDR2 (germline): SGHRS, YFSETQ. The J segment lost 2 bases and the V segment lost 8 bases, leaving 7 bases of the junction unmatched. The CDR3 consists of 16 residues. The CDR3 DNA sequence: TGCGCCAGTTCGACTAGCGGGAGAATTAACACCGGGGAGCTGTTTTTT. It translates to CASSTSGRINTGELFF. Full variable domain (rest looked up from reference TRBV5-1 and TRBJ2-2): KAGVTQTPRYLIKTRGQQVTLSCSPISGHRSVSWYQQTPGQGLQFLFEYFSETQRNKGNFPGRFSGRQFSNSRSEMNVSTLELGDSALYLCASSTSGRINTGELFFGEGSRLTVL.

Sample share makes this clonotype medium-sized. This sequence joins TRBV14 and TRBJ2-3, with unresolved D. Germline CDR1 and CDR2: SGHDN and FVKESK. The CDR3 contains 17 residues. Trimming left V 4 bases short and J 2 bases short, with 19 bases between. The CDR3 sequence is CASSPRLGTALTDTQYF. As DNA, the CDR3 is TGTGCCAGCAGCCCTCGCCTGGGTACAGCCCTCACAGATACGCAGTATTTT.

The genes are TRBV11-2 and TRBJ2-1, with 8 bases aligning to TRBD1. Germline CDR1 is SGHAT and CDR2 is FQNNGV. V shed 7 bases and J 7 bases; nucleotides not matched to a gene: 15. The CDR3 is 16 amino acids. The DNA for the CDR3 is TGTGCCAGCAACGTCCAGGCCCCAGGGGGCTGGAATGAGCAGTTCTTC. It codes for CASNVQAPGGWNEQFF.

This clonotype was detected ten times or more. The rearrangement uses TRBV6-1 and TRBJ1-1, with D uncertain. Trimming cost V 7 bases and J 3 bases, with 12 bases left between them. The germline V gene encodes CDR1 MNHNS and CDR2 SASEGT. This CDR3 is 13 amino acids long. The CDR3 reads CASKQRVDTEAFF. CDR3 nucleotide sequence: TGTGCCAGCAAACAGCGGGTGGACACTGAAGCTTTCTTT.

Many counts were recorded for this clonotype. The chain has TRBV20-1 and TRBJ1-5, with D unresolved. Trimming took 6 bases from V and 4 from J, leaving 13 bases between them. Per germline, CDR1 DFQATT and CDR2 SNEGSKA (reference sequence). This CDR3 has 13 residues. The CDR3 DNA sequence: TGCAGTGCACCCCCAGGCAGAAATCAGCCCCAGCATTTT. Protein product: CSAPPGRNQPQHF.

In this sample, this clonotype turned up many times. The V call is TRBV7-3, the J call TRBJ1-6; D not certain. Trimming removed 1 base from V and 7 bases from J, with 8 bases in between. Germline loops: CDR1 SGHTA, CDR2 FQGTGA. This CDR3 is built from 14 residues. As DNA, the CDR3 is TGTGCCAGCAGCTTAAGCGGTGGCAATTCACCCCTCCACTTT. This encodes CASSLSGGNSPLHF.

The gene calls are TRBV5-1 and TRBJ2-6, with D unresolved. Germline loops: CDR1 SGHRS, CDR2 YFSETQ. The V and J ends lost 4 bases and 2 bases respectively, with 10 bases between them. The CDR3 consists of 15 residues. DNA for the CDR3: TGCGCCAGCAGCCTCCCATCCGCTGGGGCCAACGTCCTGACTTTC. Protein: CASSLPSAGANVLTF.

The chain combines TRBV12-3 or TRBV12-4 with TRBJ2-3, with a weak D call TRBD2 (7 bases). CDR3 length: 13 amino acids. The V gene lost 6 bases and the J gene lost 4 bases, with 11 bases spanning the gap. CDR3 loop: CASSRGAADTQYF. For the CDR3, the DNA is TGTGCCAGCAGCCGGGGGGCGGCAGATACGCAGTATTTT.

This clonotype has more than one count but fewer than ten. The chain joins TRBV12-3 or TRBV12-4 to TRBJ2-5, with D possibly being TRBD2 (5 bases). CDR3 length: 17 amino acids. Trimming stripped 4 bases from V and 2 bases from J, with 20 bases between. The CDR3 DNA follows: TGTGCCAGCAGTTCCACCGGGAAAGCTGGGTGGCAAGAGACCCAGTACTTC. This codes for CASSSTGKAGWQETQYF.

There are many counts of this clonotype. The V and J genes are TRBV5-5 and TRBJ2-2, with no clear D. The CDR3 is made up of 13 amino acids. V was cut by 3 bases and J by 3 bases, with 6 bases left in between. The germline V gene has CDR1 SGHKS and CDR2 YYEKEE (reference sequence). The CDR3 loop reads CASSWTDTGELFF. The CDR3 DNA is TGTGCCAGCAGCTGGACCGACACCGGGGAGCTGTTTTTT.

This clonotype is classed as medium-sized. The V and J genes are TRBV28 and TRBJ1-1; the D gene is possibly TRBD1 (6 bases). V dropped 2 bases and J dropped 8 bases, with 12 bases sitting between them. Germline loops: CDR1 MDHEN, CDR2 SYDVKM. The CDR3 is 13 amino acids. The chain's CDR3 is CASSLAVGAEAFF. In DNA, the CDR3 is TGTGCCAGCAGTTTAGCAGTGGGGGCGGAAGCTTTCTTT.